In this sample, the clone carrying this TCR beta chain turned up a few times. Its matching antigen is unknown. The PCR was carried out with 60 Vbeta primers and 13 Jbeta primers. Measured with immunoSEQ multiplex PCR; TCRdb has only the in-frame clones, and not every one. This sample has roughly 200,000 clones, with approximately 78% found just once. This entry comes from a study of cytomegalovirus exposure and HLA in healthy donors. Germline CDR1 reads PRHDT; CDR2 reads FYEKMQ (reference sequence). CDR3 size: 15 residues. Whole-study findings and limits: Researchers reported from a later analysis that most CMV-associated TCR beta chains appeared HLA-restricted.

The specimen sequenced was PBMCs. This sequence joins TRBV13 and TRBJ2-5; 11 bases are a match to TRBD1. The closer fit of TRBJ2-7 to the DNA end suggests the J call may be wrong. The TCR comes from a woman under 40 in good health and CMV-seropositive. The CDR3 region has the DNA TGTGCCAGCAGCGCACCGGGACAGGGGGCCTACGAGCAGTACTTC. It translates to CASSAPGQGAYEQYF.